This T cell receptor (beta chain) is from a study of T-cell memory formation after mild COVID-19. Only a few counts were recorded for this clonotype. Antigen: not known. Overall study findings and caveats: A subset of responding clones appeared in pre-infection memory, suggesting cross-reactive memory joined. Clones that contracted from day 15 to 85 were balanced CD4/CD8, while later expanders leaned CD4+.

Trimming removed 4 bases from V and 5 bases from J; junction bases left unmatched: 7. CDR1 is DFQATT and CDR2 is SNEGSKA in the germline V gene (reference sequence). The CDR3 has 14 residues. 5'RACE, which relied on constant-segment primers, yielded TCR alpha and TCR beta cDNA libraries carrying sample barcodes and UMIs. One entry per CDR3 protein, called by TCRdb with MiXCR from the 5' RACE reads. The data show about 400,000 distinct CDR3 sequences, approximately 14% seen once. Sequences were obtained from PBMCs or a T cell subset sorted from them (not recorded which). This clonotype was obtained from a man aged 18 to 29 who had mild COVID-19 (a few samples of this study predate the infection). Cell type and time point are not known. This sequence joins TRBV20-1 and TRBJ2-1, with 8 bases lining up with TRBD2. In DNA form, the CDR3 reads TGCAGTGCTACCCGGGGGGGGCTAAACAATGAGCAGTTCTTC. As protein: CSATRGGLNNEQFF.